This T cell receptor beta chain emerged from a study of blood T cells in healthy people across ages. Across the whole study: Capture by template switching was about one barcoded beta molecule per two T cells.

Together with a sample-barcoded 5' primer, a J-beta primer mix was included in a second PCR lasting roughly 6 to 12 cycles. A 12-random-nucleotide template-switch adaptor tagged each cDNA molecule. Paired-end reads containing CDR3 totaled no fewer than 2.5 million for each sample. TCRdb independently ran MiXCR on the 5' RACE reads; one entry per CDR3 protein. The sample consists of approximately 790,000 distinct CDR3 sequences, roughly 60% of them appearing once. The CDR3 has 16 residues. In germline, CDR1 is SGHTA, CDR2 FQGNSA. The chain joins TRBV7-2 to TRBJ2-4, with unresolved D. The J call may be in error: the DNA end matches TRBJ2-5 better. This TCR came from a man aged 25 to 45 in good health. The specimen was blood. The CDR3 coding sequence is TGTGCCAGCAGCTTATTTGTCGCGGTAAACCAAGAGACCCAGTACTTC. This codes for CASSLFVAVNQETQYF.